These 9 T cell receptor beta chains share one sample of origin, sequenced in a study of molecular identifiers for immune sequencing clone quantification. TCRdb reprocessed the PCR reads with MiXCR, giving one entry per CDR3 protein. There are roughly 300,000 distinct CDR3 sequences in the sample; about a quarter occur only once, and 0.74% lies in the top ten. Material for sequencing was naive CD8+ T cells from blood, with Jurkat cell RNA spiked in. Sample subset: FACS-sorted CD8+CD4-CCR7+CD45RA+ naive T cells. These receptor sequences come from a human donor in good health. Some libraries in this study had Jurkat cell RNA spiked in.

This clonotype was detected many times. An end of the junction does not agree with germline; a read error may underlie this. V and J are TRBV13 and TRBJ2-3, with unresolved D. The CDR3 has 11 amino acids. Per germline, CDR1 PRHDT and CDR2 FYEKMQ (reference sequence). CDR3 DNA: TGTGCCAGCAGCTACGACAACCGAGTCGCTTTT. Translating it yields CASSYDNRVAF.

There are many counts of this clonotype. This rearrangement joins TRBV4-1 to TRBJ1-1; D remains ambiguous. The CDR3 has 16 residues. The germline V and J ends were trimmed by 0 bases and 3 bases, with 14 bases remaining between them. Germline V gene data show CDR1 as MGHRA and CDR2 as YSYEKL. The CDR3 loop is CASSQDGSGVYTEAFF. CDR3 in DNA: TGCGCCAGCAGCCAAGATGGTTCTGGGGTTTACACTGAAGCTTTCTTT.

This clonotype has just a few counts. CDR3 residues: CASSQADTQYF. In DNA form, the CDR3 reads TGTGCCAGCAGCCAGGCAGATACGCAGTATTTT. V gene TRBV11-2 combines with J gene TRBJ2-3; D unclear. V was pared by 5 bases and J by 4 bases, with 4 bases between. Germline V gives CDR1 SGHAT, CDR2 FQNNGV. The CDR3 has 11 residues.

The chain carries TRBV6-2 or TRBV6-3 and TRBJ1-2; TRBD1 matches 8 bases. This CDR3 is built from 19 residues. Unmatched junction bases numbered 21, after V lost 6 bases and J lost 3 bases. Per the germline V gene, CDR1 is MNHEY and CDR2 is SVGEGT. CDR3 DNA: TGTGCCAGCAGGACCCCGAAAGCAGGGGGCTTGGGATTCCACTATGGCTACACCTTC. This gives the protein CASRTPKAGGLGFHYGYTF.

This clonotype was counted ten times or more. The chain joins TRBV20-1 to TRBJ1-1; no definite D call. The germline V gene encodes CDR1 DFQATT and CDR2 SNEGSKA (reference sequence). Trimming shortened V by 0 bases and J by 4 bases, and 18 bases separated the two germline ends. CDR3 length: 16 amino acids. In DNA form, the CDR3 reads TGCAGTGCTAGAGATCGGACGGCCTCTGTGAGCACTGAAGCTTTCTTT. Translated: CSARDRTASVSTEAFF.

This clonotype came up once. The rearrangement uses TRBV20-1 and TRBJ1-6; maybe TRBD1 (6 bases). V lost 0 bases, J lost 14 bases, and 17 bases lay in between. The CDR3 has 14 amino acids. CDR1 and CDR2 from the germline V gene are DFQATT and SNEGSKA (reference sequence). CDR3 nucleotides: TGCAGTGCTAGAGAAAGGCGGGGGCCCTTGTCCCTCCACTTT. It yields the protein CSARERRGPLSLHF.

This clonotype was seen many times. The CDR3 DNA follows: TGTGCCAGCAACCCTCCAGGAAATGAAAAACTGTTTTTT. Translation: CASNPPGNEKLFF. This chain connects TRBV7-9 to TRBJ1-4; D remains ambiguous. The length of the CDR3 is 13 residues. Trimming left V 7 bases short and J 5 bases short, with 11 bases between. Germline V gene lookup returns CDR1 SEHNR and CDR2 FQNEAQ (reference sequence).

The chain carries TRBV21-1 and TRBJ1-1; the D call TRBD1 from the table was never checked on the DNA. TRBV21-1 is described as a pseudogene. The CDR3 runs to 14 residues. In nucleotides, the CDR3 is TGTGCCAGCATCCAAAGGACGGGGGGGCGTCCAGCTTTCTTT. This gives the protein CASIQRTGGRPAFF.

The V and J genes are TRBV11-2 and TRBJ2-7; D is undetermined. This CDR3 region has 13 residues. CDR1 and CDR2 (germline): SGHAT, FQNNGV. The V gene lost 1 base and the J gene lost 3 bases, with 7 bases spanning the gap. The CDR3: CASSLVTSYEQYF. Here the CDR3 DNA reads TGTGCCAGCAGCTTAGTTACCAGCTACGAGCAGTACTTC.